One T cell receptor (beta chain) is described in this entry. Germline CDR1 MGHRA, CDR2 YSYEKL. The CDR3 is made up of 14 amino acids. The sample belongs to a study of T cells expressing NK-cell markers. TCRdb re-called the 5' RACE reads and catalogs CDR3 proteins one per entry, DNA excluded. This table holds over 150,000 distinct CDR3 sequences. The chain is built from TRBV4-1 and TRBJ1-5; TCRdb's D gene call, TRBD1, goes unchecked for lack of DNA. Specimen: blood T cells: a sorted CD56 or NKG2C T cell subset, CD4+ or CD8+ T cells, or bulk PBMC T cells (not recorded which). The clonotype was recovered from a woman aged 45-65 years in good health. The CDR3 spells CASSQNTGSGPQHF.